One and the same sample provided the 4 T cell receptor beta chains below, sequenced in a study of T cells in narcolepsy. Sequencing was performed with immunoSEQ multiplex PCR; in TCRdb, only in-frame clones are kept and a portion is missing. Altogether 20,000 to 25,000 clones are present, about 81% being singletons, with the ten largest covering 4% to 5%. The sample taken for sequencing was memory (CD45RA-) CD4+ T cells from blood. The receptors stem from a human donor in good health.

The chain has TRBV5-1 and TRBJ2-5, with 8 bases matching TRBD1. The CDR3 loop spans 16 amino acids. Germline CDR1 SGHRS, CDR2 YFSETQ. V lost 4 bases, J lost 3 bases, and 11 bases stayed unmatched. The CDR3 DNA is TGCGCCAGCAGCCCTCGCCCTCGGACAGGGAAAGAGACCCAGTACTTC. Protein product: CASSPRPRTGKETQYF. Full variable domain (outside the CDR3, taken from reference TRBV5-1 and TRBJ2-5): KAGVTQTPRYLIKTRGQQVTLSCSPISGHRSVSWYQQTPGQGLQFLFEYFSETQRNKGNFPGRFSGRQFSNSRSEMNVSTLELGDSALYLCASSPRPRTGKETQYFGPGTRLLVL.

This rearrangement joins TRBV7-6 to TRBJ2-5; D remains unclear. Germline CDR1 reads SGHVS; CDR2 reads FNYEAQ. V gave up 1 base and J gave up 5 bases, with 2 bases separating them. This CDR3 spans 11 amino acids. CDR3 loop: CASSLDETQYF. For the CDR3, the DNA is TGTGCCAGCAGCTTAGATGAGACCCAGTACTTC.

This chain links TRBV2 with TRBJ2-5, with D tentatively TRBD2 (6 bases). The V and J ends lost 7 bases and 0 bases respectively, with 15 bases between them. The germline V gene has CDR1 SNHLY and CDR2 FYNNEI. This CDR3 spans 15 amino acids. CDR3 sequence reads: CASTRALAHQETQYF. The CDR3 DNA reads TGTGCCAGCACCCGGGCCCTAGCGCACCAAGAGACCCAGTACTTC.

The chain uses TRBV27 and TRBJ1-2; no firm D call. There are 14 residues in the CDR3. Germline CDR1 and CDR2: MNHEY and SMNVEV (reference sequence). V lost 0 bases and J lost 8, with 13 bases in between. The DNA for the CDR3 is TGTGCCAGCAGTTTATCCCCGACAAGTCGGGGCTACACCTTC. This gives the protein CASSLSPTSRGYTF.